This is a list of T cell receptor beta chains from one sample in a study of cytomegalovirus exposure and HLA in healthy donors. Sequencing was performed with immunoSEQ multiplex PCR; in TCRdb, only in-frame clones are kept and a portion is missing. The sample gives over 150,000 clones, under 85% of which show up once; around 3% is in the top ten. Sequencing was performed on PBMCs. The source is a male donor in good health and CMV-seronegative. The CDR3 runs from the conserved cysteine through the conserved F or W. The D gene is left open where the match is weak. Rows give clone size only sometimes, using once, few, many, or a class for an expanded clone.

TRBD1,NA,TRBV6-5,TRBJ1-1,CASRDQGVNTEAFF,TGTGCCAGCAGGGACCAGGGGGTCAACACTGAAGCTTTCTTT
NA,NA,TRBV30,TRBJ2-7,CAWSGPDEQYF,TGTGCCTGGAGTGGGCCAGACGAGCAGTACTTC
NA,NA,TRBV6-5,TRBJ2-1,CASRSVYNEQFF,TGTGCCAGCAGGTCGGTTTACAATGAGCAGTTCTTC
TRBD1,NA,TRBV7-8,TRBJ1-5,CASSLRGTGGALGNQPQHF,TGTGCCAGCAGCTTACGAGGGACAGGGGGCGCGTTGGGCAATCAGCCCCAGCATTTT
TRBD2,NA,TRBV6-5,TRBJ2-2,CASRLAGGDTGELFF,TGTGCCAGCAGATTAGCGGGAGGTGACACCGGGGAGCTGTTTTTT
NA,once,TRBV19,TRBJ2-2,CATPRVGELFF,TGTGCCACCCCCCGGGTCGGGGAGCTGTTTTTT
NA,NA,TRBV30,TRBJ1-5,CAWSPGFNQPQHF,TGTGCCTGGAGCCCAGGGTTCAATCAGCCCCAGCATTTT
NA,NA,TRBV20-1,TRBJ1-2,CSATSRGRYTF,TGCAGTGCTACCTCCAGGGGACGCTACACCTTC
TRBD1,NA,TRBV30,TRBJ2-7,CAWSWDREYEQYF,TGTGCCTGGAGCTGGGACAGGGAGTACGAGCAGTACTTC
TRBD2,NA,TRBV11-2,TRBJ2-3,CASSFVLAGPGTDTQYF,TGTGCCAGCAGCTTTGTACTAGCGGGACCAGGAACAGATACGCAGTATTTT
TRBD1,NA,TRBV7-3,TRBJ2-7,CASSLGTGVGYEQYF,TGTGCCAGCAGCTTGGGGACAGGGGTTGGCTACGAGCAGTACTTC
NA,NA,TRBV7-6,TRBJ1-5,CASSLGTDPNQPQHF,TGTGCCAGCAGCTTAGGGACAGATCCCAATCAGCCCCAGCATTTT
NA,NA,TRBV19,TRBJ1-1,CASTGHRNTEAFF,TGTGCCAGTACGGGACACAGGAACACTGAAGCTTTCTTT
TRBD2,NA,TRBV28,TRBJ2-7,CASSLWASGSYEQYF,TGTGCCAGCAGTTTATGGGCTAGCGGCTCCTACGAGCAGTACTTC
TRBD1,NA,TRBV28,TRBJ2-1,CASSLPQTGYEQFF,TGTGCCAGCAGTTTACCCCAGACAGGGTATGAGCAGTTCTTC
NA,NA,TRBV11-2,TRBJ1-1,CASSSRDTEAFF,TGTGCCAGCAGCTCCCGCGACACTGAAGCTTTCTTT
NA,NA,TRBV28,TRBJ1-4,CASSLVGSPNEKLFF,TGTGCCAGCAGTTTAGTGGGGAGCCCTAATGAAAAACTGTTTTTT
TRBD1,NA,TRBV7-8,TRBJ1-1,CASSLAGQGSTEAFF,TGTGCCAGCAGCTTAGCCGGACAGGGAAGTACTGAAGCTTTCTTT
NA,once,TRBV5-6,TRBJ2-3,CASSSSPHTIQGRADTQYF,TGTGCCAGCAGCTCCTCCCCCCACACGATCCAGGGCCGGGCAGATACGCAGTATTTT
NA,NA,TRBV28,TRBJ1-2,CASSWYRDYTF,TGTGCCAGCAGTTGGTACAGGGACTACACCTTC
NA,NA,TRBV30,TRBJ2-5,CAWSAVGARGETQYF,TGTGCCTGGAGTGCGGTGGGGGCAAGGGGAGAGACCCAGTACTTC
TRBD2,NA,TRBV7-9,TRBJ2-1,CASSLMAGGQDEQFF,TGTGCCAGCAGCTTAATGGCGGGAGGCCAGGATGAGCAGTTCTTC
NA,once,TRBV5-4,TRBJ1-2,CASSLSVSIRGGYTF,TGTGCCAGCAGCTTGTCTGTGTCCATCCGAGGTGGCTACACCTTC
NA,NA,TRBV6-5,TRBJ1-2,CASTPSRGNRYGYTF,TGTGCCAGCACCCCTAGCCGGGGTAATCGGTATGGCTACACCTTC
NA,NA,TRBV9,TRBJ1-2,CASSGGHSKNYGYTF,TGTGCCAGCAGCGGAGGGCACTCGAAGAACTATGGCTACACCTTC
TRBD2,once,TRBV7-3,TRBJ2-1,CASSAQPGLGNEQFF,TGTGCCAGCAGCGCCCAACCGGGACTAGGTAATGAGCAGTTCTTC
NA,NA,TRBV15,TRBJ2-6,CATSRDRGGANVLTF,TGTGCCACCAGCAGAGACAGGGGTGGGGCCAACGTCCTGACTTTC
NA,NA,TRBV6-6,TRBJ1-2,CASSYINRDLSYGYTF,TGTGCCAGCAGTTACATAAACCGGGACTTAAGCTATGGCTACACCTTC
TRBD2,NA,TRBV4-1,TRBJ2-1,CASSLSPGERGYNEQFF,TGCGCCAGCAGCCTCTCCCCAGGTGAGCGGGGGTACAATGAGCAGTTCTTC
NA,NA,TRBV11-3,TRBJ2-2,CASKRTANTGELFF,TGTGCCAGCAAAAGGACAGCGAACACCGGGGAGCTGTTTTTT
NA,NA,TRBV9,TRBJ2-1,CASSVGGDSYNEQFF,TGTGCCAGCAGCGTAGGGGGGGACTCCTACAATGAGCAGTTCTTC
NA,NA,TRBV19,TRBJ2-1,CASSIDWVGKEQFF,TGTGCCAGTAGTATAGATTGGGTGGGCAAAGAGCAGTTCTTC
NA,few,TRBV28,TRBJ1-4,CASSHGKVGEKLFF,TGTGCCAGCAGTCACGGCAAGGTCGGGGAAAAACTGTTTTTT
TRBD2,NA,TRBV2,TRBJ2-2,CASSPRLGLAGGANTGELFF,TGTGCCAGCAGCCCCCGGTTGGGGCTAGCGGGGGGCGCGAACACCGGGGAGCTGTTTTTT
TRBD2,NA,TRBV14,TRBJ2-5,CASSRGLAGGPVVTQYF,TGTGCCAGCAGCCGGGGACTAGCGGGAGGCCCCGTGGTGACCCAGTACTTC
NA,NA,TRBV7-6,TRBJ1-3,CASSLRDSSGNTIYF,TGTGCCAGCAGCTTACGAGACAGCTCTGGAAACACCATATATTTT
TRBD1,NA,TRBV23-1,TRBJ1-3,CASSFPGGGQGNGNTIYF,TGCGCCAGCAGTTTCCCGGGGGGGGGACAGGGCAATGGAAACACCATATATTTT
TRBD2,NA,TRBV6-5,TRBJ2-7,CASSSGREVYEQYF,TGTGCCAGCAGTTCTGGGCGGGAGGTCTACGAGCAGTACTTC
TRBD1,NA,TRBV6-1,TRBJ1-3,CASRADRAGNTIYF,TGTGCCAGCAGGGCTGACAGGGCTGGAAACACCATATATTTT
TRBD2,NA,TRBV19,TRBJ2-2,CASSISGRTGELFF,TGTGCCAGTAGTATCAGCGGGAGAACCGGGGAGCTGTTTTTT
TRBD2,few,TRBV19,TRBJ2-7,CASSMGTSSYEQYF,TGTGCCAGTAGTATGGGGACTAGCTCCTACGAGCAGTACTTC
NA,once,TRBV5-1,TRBJ1-5,CASSLDGGPNQPQHF,TGCGCCAGCAGCTTGGATGGGGGCCCCAATCAGCCCCAGCATTTT
NA,NA,TRBV12-5,TRBJ2-6,CASGFRRVGTGANVLTF,TGTGCTAGTGGTTTTAGGAGGGTAGGCACTGGGGCCAACGTCCTGACTTTC
TRBD2,NA,TRBV11-3,TRBJ2-1,CASSARTSGRGNEQFF,TGTGCCAGCAGCGCCCGGACTAGCGGGAGAGGAAATGAGCAGTTCTTC
NA,NA,TRBV2,TRBJ1-4,CASSEALYRGKLFF,TGTGCCAGCAGTGAAGCGCTCTATCGTGGAAAACTGTTTTTT
NA,NA,TRBV28,TRBJ1-1,CASRDRGFAEAFF,TGTGCCAGCAGGGATAGAGGTTTCGCTGAAGCTTTCTTT
TRBD2,NA,TRBV5-6,TRBJ2-1,CASTLVGTSGNNEQFF,TGTGCCAGCACCCTAGTCGGGACTAGCGGTAACAATGAGCAGTTCTTC
TRBD1,NA,TRBV30,TRBJ2-1,CAWGRQGGNNEQFF,TGTGCCTGGGGACGACAGGGTGGCAACAATGAGCAGTTCTTC
TRBD2,NA,TRBV28,TRBJ2-5,CASSRASGSYF,TGTGCCAGCAGCAGGGCTAGCGGTAGTTACTTC
NA,NA,TRBV18,TRBJ1-1,CASSPPTGGLNTEAFF,TGTGCCAGCTCACCACCGACCGGGGGACTGAACACTGAAGCTTTCTTT
NA,NA,TRBV10-2,TRBJ1-6,CASSERSSYNSPLHF,TGCGCCAGCAGTGAAAGGAGCTCCTATAATTCACCCCTCCACTTT
NA,NA,TRBV6-6,TRBJ2-7,CASSPSYEQYF,TGTGCCAGCAGTCCTTCCTACGAGCAGTACTTC
TRBD1,few,TRBV19,TRBJ2-1,CASSSRDRGYYEQFF,TGTGCCAGTAGTTCCCGGGACAGGGGTTATTATGAGCAGTTCTTC
TRBD2,NA,TRBV6-5,TRBJ2-1,CASSSGLAGVGEEQFF,TGTGCCAGCAGTTCGGGACTAGCGGGAGTCGGAGAAGAGCAGTTCTTC
NA,once,TRBV27,TRBJ1-5,CASSFHRGVNQPQHF,TGTGCCAGCAGCTTCCATCGGGGGGTCAATCAGCCCCAGCATTTT